The rows below give T cell receptor beta chains drawn from one sample of a study of blood T cells in healthy people across ages. One entry per CDR3 protein, called by TCRdb with MiXCR from the 5' RACE reads. The data hold about 1.8 million distinct CDR3 sequences, with 49% observed a single time. The sequencing sample was made of blood. The receptors originated from a middle-aged woman in good health. Both conserved end residues are part of each CDR3. The order of the fields is J gene, D gene, clone size, V gene, CDR3 DNA, CDR3 protein. A D gene is named only where the DNA matches it firmly. Clone size, where shown, is once, few, many, or a class for clones that have expanded.

TRBJ1-4 | TRBD1 | - | TRBV9 | TGTGCCAGCGGACAGGAAGATGAAAAACTGTTTTTT | CASGQEDEKLFF
TRBJ2-1 | TRBD1 | - | TRBV5-1 | TGCGCCAGCAGACTGGGACAGGGGGCCTTCAATGAGCAGTTCTTC | CASRLGQGAFNEQFF
TRBJ1-5 | TRBD1 | - | TRBV12-3/TRBV12-4 | TGTGCCAGCAGCTCCGGGACAGGGAAAAATCAGCCCCAGCATTTT | CASSSGTGKNQPQHF
TRBJ2-1 | TRBD1 | - | TRBV5-6 | TGTGCCAGCAGCTCCCGGGACAGGGGGCTGGATGAGCAGTTCTTC | CASSSRDRGLDEQFF
TRBJ1-5 | TRBD1 | few | TRBV18 | TGTGCCAGCTCACCGGGACAGACCTTCAATCAGCCCCAGCATTTT | CASSPGQTFNQPQHF
TRBJ2-5 | - | - | TRBV24-1 | TGTGCCACCAGTGACCCTCTGACTCCACTACAAGAGACCCAGTACTTC | CATSDPLTPLQETQYF
TRBJ2-1 | TRBD1 | few | TRBV4-3 | TGCGCCAGCAGCCAAGGCCGAGGGGGCTATGAGCAGTTCTTC | CASSQGRGGYEQFF
TRBJ1-1 | - | few | TRBV20-1 | TGCAGCGTTAGGGGGAGGCTCGGACCGAACACTGAAGCTTTCTTT | CSVRGRLGPNTEAFF
TRBJ2-1 | TRBD2 | - | TRBV20-1 | TGCAGTGCACCGGGACTAGCGGGGGGGCCACTTGCGGATGAGCAGTTCTTC | CSAPGLAGGPLADEQFF
TRBJ2-5 | TRBD2 | - | TRBV11-2 | TGTGCCAGCAGCCCCAAACTAGCGGGGTCGGAGACCCAGTACTTC | CASSPKLAGSETQYF
TRBJ2-1 | TRBD2 | - | TRBV20-1 | TGCAGTGCTAGAGGGCGGGGGGGCCTGTTTCGGTTCTTC | CSARGRGGLFRFF
TRBJ2-3 | TRBD1 | - | TRBV5-4 | TGTGCCAGCAGCCGCGGGACAGGGGGCGGAAATACGCAGTATTTT | CASSRGTGGGNTQYF
TRBJ2-5 | TRBD2 | - | TRBV4-2 | TGTGCCAGCAGCCCCTTTGGGATAGCGGGGGGGCTTAGAGAGACCCAGTACTTC | CASSPFGIAGGLRETQYF
TRBJ2-4 | TRBD2 | few | TRBV27 | TGTGCCAGCAGTCCCACGGGACTAGCTCAAAACATTCAGTACTTC | CASSPTGLAQNIQYF
TRBJ2-6 | TRBD1 | - | TRBV24-1 | TGTGCCACCAGTGATTTTGGGACAGGAAACTCTGGGGCCAACGTCCTGACTTTC | CATSDFGTGNSGANVLTF
TRBJ1-6 | TRBD1 | - | TRBV10-3 | TGTGCCATCAGTGAGTCAGGGACAGGGGGCAATTCACCCCTCCACTTT | CAISESGTGGNSPLHF
TRBJ2-7 | - | - | TRBV28 | TGTGCCAGCAGTACTCTCGGACGGAGGTACGAGCAGTACTTC | CASSTLGRRYEQYF
TRBJ2-6 | - | once | TRBV20-1 | TGCAGTGCTAGAGTGGCAGGGACCTCTGGGGCCAACGTCCTGACTTTC | CSARVAGTSGANVLTF
TRBJ2-3 | - | - | TRBV4-1 | TGCGCCAGCAGCCAAGGACAGACTACCCCGGGGACAGATACGCAGTATTTT | CASSQGQTTPGTDTQYF
TRBJ2-3 | - | few | TRBV20-1 | TGCAGTGCTAGAAGACTCCACCGCACAGATACGCAGTATTTT | CSARRLHRTDTQYF
TRBJ2-5 | - | - | TRBV5-4 | TGTGCCAGCAGCTTGGTTGGGGCCGGCGGGGAGCAGTACTTC | CASSLVGAGGEQYF
TRBJ2-5 | - | - | TRBV18 | TGTGCCAGCTCACCCACGACAGGAAAAACTGAGACCCAGTACTTC | CASSPTTGKTETQYF